Listed below are T cell receptor beta chains from one sample, sequenced in a study of blood T cells in healthy people across ages. One entry per CDR3 protein results from TCRdb running MiXCR on the 5' RACE reads. The sample lists roughly 700,000 distinct CDR3 sequences; 20% to 30% were seen once. These data are also associated with another study on T cells of mothers and their children.

Sequences were obtained from blood. The receptors shown here come from a boy between 5 and 17 years old in good health. Both conserved end residues are part of each CDR3. A D gene is named only where the DNA matches it firmly. The size field is filled for only some rows; it gives once, few, many or a size class.

TRBV7-3,NA,TRBJ2-7,TRBD1,TGTGCCAGCAGCACTGGAATAAGAGACAGGGAATCCTACGAGCAGTACTTC,CASSTGIRDRESYEQYF
TRBV7-9,NA,TRBJ1-4,NA,TGTGCCAGCAGCAAGGGGACCGATAATGAAAAACTGTTTTTT,CASSKGTDNEKLFF
TRBV20-1,NA,TRBJ2-5,NA,TGCAGTGCTATTGCGGAGGGTGTGTTTCAAGAGACCCAGTACTTC,CSAIAEGVFQETQYF
TRBV19,NA,TRBJ2-1,NA,TGTGCCAGTACCGCCGCAGGGTACTACAATGAGCAGTTCTTC,CASTAAGYYNEQFF
TRBV27,few,TRBJ2-7,TRBD2,TGTGCCAGCAGTTTATTAGGTGTTAGCGGGAGCTCCTACGAGCAGTACTTC,CASSLLGVSGSSYEQYF
TRBV29-1,NA,TRBJ2-3,NA,TGCAGCGTCCTTAACCGGGACGCCACAGATACGCAGTATTTT,CSVLNRDATDTQYF
TRBV28,NA,TRBJ2-7,NA,TGTGCCACTAAGAGGGGGAATGCAGGGGAATCCTACGAGCAGTACTTC,CATKRGNAGESYEQYF
TRBV7-2,few,TRBJ2-1,NA,TGTGCCAGCAGCTCGCCCGACCTTAAATTAACCTTAAGCTCCTACAATGAGCAGTTCTTC,CASSSPDLKLTLSSYNEQFF
TRBV4-1,NA,TRBJ2-6,NA,TGCGCCAGCAGCCAAGAGGCCTCTGGGGCCAACGTCCTGACTTTC,CASSQEASGANVLTF
TRBV3-1,NA,TRBJ2-5,TRBD1,TGTGCCAGCGTCCTTCTCTCCGGGACAGGGGAGACCCAGTACTTC,CASVLLSGTGETQYF
TRBV7-2,NA,TRBJ1-2,TRBD1,TGTGCCAGCAGTGTTCCTTTCGACAGGGGGAATGGCTACACCTTC,CASSVPFDRGNGYTF
TRBV5-1,NA,TRBJ2-5,NA,TGCGCCAGCAGCCACCCCACCGGGGGTCAAGAGACCCAGTACTTC,CASSHPTGGQETQYF
TRBV4-2,NA,TRBJ1-2,NA,TGTGCCAGCAGCCACTGGGTGGGGGATGGCTACACCTTC,CASSHWVGDGYTF
TRBV7-8,few,TRBJ2-7,NA,TGTGCCAGCAGGAACATGGGTTTCGAGCAGTACTTC,CASRNMGFEQYF
TRBV27,NA,TRBJ2-7,NA,TGTGCCAGCAGCCTCAACAGGGCCTCCGAGCAGTACTTC,CASSLNRASEQYF
TRBV11-2,NA,TRBJ2-5,TRBD2,TGTGCCAGCAGCCCCACGGGGACTAGCGGGACCAAAGAGACCCAGTACTTC,CASSPTGTSGTKETQYF
TRBV7-8,once,TRBJ1-1,NA,TGTGCCAGCAGCTTTGAGAGACTGAACACTGAAGCTTTCTTT,CASSFERLNTEAFF
TRBV6-2/TRBV6-3,NA,TRBJ2-7,TRBD1,TGTGCCAGCACCGGACAGGGGATACTCTTCTACTTC,CASTGQGILFYF
TRBV2,NA,TRBJ2-1,TRBD2,TGTGCCAGCAGTGAGACTAGCGGCCCCTACAATGAGCAGTTCTTC,CASSETSGPYNEQFF
TRBV4-3,few,TRBJ1-2,NA,TGCGCCAGCAGCCAAGAGGGACGCGGCTACACCTTC,CASSQEGRGYTF
TRBV28,NA,TRBJ2-1,TRBD2,TGTGCCAGCAGTTTTTTCACTAGCGGCAATGAGCAGTTCTTC,CASSFFTSGNEQFF
TRBV7-9,NA,TRBJ2-1,NA,TGTGCCAGCAGCTTAGAGGGACCCGGGCATGAGCAGTTCTTC,CASSLEGPGHEQFF
TRBV10-3,few,TRBJ2-4,NA,TGTGCCATCAGGGACCCCCTGGACAAAAACATTCAGTACTTC,CAIRDPLDKNIQYF
TRBV7-2,few,TRBJ2-5,TRBD2,TGTGCCAGCAGTCCCCCAAGCGGGGGAAAAGAGACCCAGTACTTC,CASSPPSGGKETQYF
TRBV25-1,NA,TRBJ1-2,NA,TGTGCCAGTAGTGAATCAGGGGCGTATGGCTACACCTTC,CASSESGAYGYTF
TRBV29-1,few,TRBJ2-7,TRBD1,TGCAGCGTTGAAGTGACAGGGGGGTCCTACGAGCAGTACTTC,CSVEVTGGSYEQYF
TRBV28,few,TRBJ2-7,NA,TGTGCCAGCACCAATCGTTGGGGGAGCTACGAGCAGTACTTC,CASTNRWGSYEQYF
TRBV4-1,NA,TRBJ1-1,NA,TGCGCCAGCAGCCCCACATTGGGGGAAGCTTTCTTT,CASSPTLGEAFF
TRBV7-8,NA,TRBJ2-5,NA,TGTGCCAGCAGCCCTTCCTCCGAAGGCCAGTACTTC,CASSPSSEGQYF
TRBV6-6,few,TRBJ2-7,NA,TGTGCCAGCAGTTACCTGGGTAGTATTTCCTCCTACGAGCAGTACTTC,CASSYLGSISSYEQYF
TRBV28,few,TRBJ2-7,TRBD2,TGTGCCAGCAGTCCGTTACTAGCGGGAGAGGTCTACGAGCAGTACTTC,CASSPLLAGEVYEQYF
TRBV5-1,NA,TRBJ2-7,NA,TGCGCCAGCAAGGACAGTTCCTACGAGCAGTACTTC,CASKDSSYEQYF
TRBV29-1,many,TRBJ2-3,NA,TGCAGCGTGGGGGGTACAGATACGCAGTATTTT,CSVGGTDTQYF
TRBV5-1,few,TRBJ2-1,TRBD2,TGCGCCAGCAGCTTGGATCTAGCGGGAGGGTCTAGCGTCTTC,CASSLDLAGGSSVF
TRBV4-1,few,TRBJ1-3,NA,TGCGCCAGCAGCCAAGACATGGCTGGAAACACCATATATTTT,CASSQDMAGNTIYF
TRBV5-6,NA,TRBJ2-7,NA,TGTGCCAGCAGCCCAGGGTATAGCGAGCAGTACTTC,CASSPGYSEQYF
TRBV3-1,many,TRBJ2-7,NA,TGTGCCAGCAGCCAGGACGTAAGCTCCTACGAGCAGTACTTC,CASSQDVSSYEQYF
TRBV6-2/TRBV6-3,NA,TRBJ2-7,TRBD1,TGTGCCAGCAGTGACAGGGTATTTGGCGGCGAGCAGTACTTC,CASSDRVFGGEQYF
TRBV29-1,NA,TRBJ2-1,NA,TGCAGCGTTGAAGATTCCCGGCATGAGCAGTTCTTC,CSVEDSRHEQFF
TRBV7-2,few,TRBJ1-2,NA,TGTGCCAGCAGCTATACCCCTTTTCCTAACTATGGCTACACCTTC,CASSYTPFPNYGYTF
TRBV4-1,NA,TRBJ2-7,TRBD1,TGCGCCAGCAGCCAATTCACAGGGGGCGAGCAGTACTTC,CASSQFTGGEQYF
TRBV7-2,few,TRBJ2-1,NA,TGTGCCAGCAGCGACTCCGACTCCTACAATGAGCAGTTCTTC,CASSDSDSYNEQFF
TRBV28,few,TRBJ2-1,NA,TGTGCCAGCAGTTTAATCGGGGGAGATGGTAAGAATGAGCAGTTCTTC,CASSLIGGDGKNEQFF
TRBV7-8,few,TRBJ2-7,TRBD2,TGTGCCAGCAGCTACAAAGCGGGGCACCTCTACGAGCAGTACTTC,CASSYKAGHLYEQYF